This T cell receptor (beta chain) was found in a study of T cells in Graves' hyperthyroidism and ophthalmopathy. About the study: Pretreatment peripheral blood was obtained at initial diagnosis. Notes on the study in general: Most thyroid-expanded clonotypes above 0.001 were also found in blood. Ophthalmopathy cases were set apart from stable hyperthyroidism by a 13 V-J model.

The ends were cut back, 2 bases at V and 8 bases at J, with 16 bases in the middle. The CDR3 loop spans 15 amino acids. Germline V CDR1 and CDR2: MNHEY, SMNVEV (reference sequence). It was uncontrolled infection, other autoimmune disease, pregnancy or lactation that excluded patients. RNA transcripts served as the template for amplifying TCR beta CDR3 regions. TCR CDR3 underwent first-round RT-PCR with the HTBI primer set. MiXCR was run by TCRdb on the multiplex PCR reads, yielding one entry per CDR3 protein. In the table there are more than 300,000 distinct CDR3 sequences, about 14% of which are singletons. This clonotype was recorded many times. Its antigen is unknown.

The source material was blood. This clonotype originated in a woman aged 25 to 45 with Graves' ophthalmopathy. J is TRBJ2-4 and V is TRBV27; D is undetermined. The CDR3 DNA reads as TGTGCCAGCAGTTTACAAGGCAGACGGAAGGACATTCAGTACTTC. Amino acid sequence: CASSLQGRRKDIQYF.